This T cell receptor beta chain was identified during a study of blood T cell repertoires in COVID-19. Study overall: The origin of the acute and convalescent COVID-19 samples was the United States, Italy and Spain.

Data came from immunoSEQ multiplex PCR; TCRdb stores just in-frame clones and leaves some out. The sample has roughly 190,000 clones, under 90% seen once. The CDR3 runs to 14 residues. Per the germline V gene, CDR1 is SNHLY and CDR2 is FYNNEI. The V end lost 7 bases, the J end lost 8 bases, and 20 bases lay between the germline ends. Seattle enrolled patients during active infection and tracked them longitudinally. A single count supports this clone. Sequenced input: peripheral blood. The receptor was derived from a woman aged 70-85 years with COVID-19, enrolled during active disease. The chain couples TRBV2 to TRBJ1-2; D unresolved. The CDR3 here is CASNQEPGPWGYTF. CDR3 DNA sequence: TGTGCCAGCAACCAAGAGCCGGGTCCCTGGGGCTACACCTTC.